These 10 T cell receptor beta chains originate from one sample sequenced in a study of T cell responses to AZD1222 COVID-19 vaccine. Data came from immunoSEQ multiplex PCR; TCRdb stores just in-frame clones and leaves some out. The repertoire has 86,000 or so clones, approximately 90% of them found once; the top ten carry roughly 2.3%. Sequences were derived from peripheral blood, sampled on day 0 of AZD1222 vaccination. These receptors all come from an adult in good health.

The V gene is TRBV30, the J gene TRBJ2-7; the D gene is possibly TRBD2 (6 bases). The CDR3 is 13 residues long. Trimming removed 3 bases at V and 0 bases at J, with 9 bases between. Per the germline V gene, CDR1 is GTSNPN and CDR2 is SVGIG (reference sequence). The CDR3 reads CAWRGGSSYEQYF. DNA of the CDR3: TGTGCCTGGAGGGGAGGTAGCTCCTACGAGCAGTACTTC.

In its sample, this clone was seen once. The chain carries TRBV7-6 and TRBJ1-1; D not certain. Trimming left V 5 bases short and J 5 bases short, with 18 bases between. Germline loops: CDR1 SGHVS, CDR2 FNYEAQ. The CDR3 has 15 residues. CDR3 nucleotides: TGTGCCAGCAGCCCCGTGGAGGGCTTGGGAACTGAAGCTTTCTTT. Translation gives CASSPVEGLGTEAFF.

The CDR3 sequence is CASGLTGASNSPLHF. In DNA, the CDR3 is TGTGCTAGTGGCTTGACAGGGGCCTCGAATTCACCCCTCCACTTT. The chain links TRBV12-5 to TRBJ1-6, with 8 bases lining up with TRBD1. The V gene's germline CDR1 is LGHNT and CDR2 FRNRAP. After removal of 6 bases from V and 7 bases from J, the junction contained 8 bases not matched to a gene. The length of the CDR3 is 15 residues.

This clone showed up just once. V is TRBV30 and J is TRBJ1-1; tentatively, D is TRBD1 (5 bases). This CDR3 contains 12 residues. CDR1 and CDR2 (germline): GTSNPN, SVGIG (reference sequence). Trimming cost V 1 base and J 4 bases, with 7 bases left between them. The CDR3 is CAWSAGRTEAFF. The CDR3, as DNA: TGTGCCTGGAGTGCAGGGCGCACTGAAGCTTTCTTT.

The genes are TRBV12-3 or TRBV12-4 and TRBJ1-1; 11 positions match TRBD1. CDR3 length: 13 amino acids. Trimming removed 7 bases from V and 5 bases from J; junction bases left unmatched: 3. The CDR3 DNA reads TGTGCCAGCACTGGACAGGGGGCGACTGAAGCTTTCTTT. Its protein is CASTGQGATEAFF.

About this clone: One end of the junction does not line up with germline, which may come from a read error. The chain employs TRBV18 and TRBJ1-5, with TRBD1 as a possible D gene (5 bases). The CDR3 spans 14 residues. Germline CDR1 is KGHSH and CDR2 is LQKENI. The CDR3 DNA reads TGTGCCAGCTCATCACAGGTGGGCAAACAGCCCCAGCATTTT. Translated: CASSSQVGKQPQHF.

V is TRBV15 and J is TRBJ1-3; D gene uncertain. Germline CDR1 LNHNV, CDR2 YYDKDF (reference sequence). The V end lost 6 bases, the J end lost 0 bases, and 9 bases lay between the germline ends. The CDR3 sequence is 14 residues long. CDR3 sequence reads: CATRDVGSGNTIYF. The CDR3 DNA reads TGTGCCACCAGAGACGTCGGCTCTGGAAACACCATATATTTT.

The chain carries TRBV5-1 and TRBJ1-3; D call uncertain. Trimming took off 0 bases at V and 2 bases at J, with 6 bases between the two ends. The CDR3 covers 14 residues. Germline V lookup: CDR1 SGHRS, CDR2 YFSETQ. CDR3: CASSLGGTGNTIYF. The CDR3 DNA reads as TGCGCCAGCAGCTTGGGAGGGACTGGAAACACCATATATTTT.

The rearrangement joins TRBV7-9 to TRBJ1-2; a possible D gene is TRBD1 (5 bases). The germline V gene encodes CDR1 SEHNR and CDR2 FQNEAQ (reference sequence). V lost 4 bases to trimming and J lost 2 bases, with 11 bases between them. This CDR3 contains 14 residues. The CDR3 region is CASSSTGTNYGYTF. The CDR3 nucleotides read TGTGCCAGCAGCTCCACCGGGACGAACTATGGCTACACCTTC.

The V call is TRBV5-5, the J call TRBJ2-3; the match to TRBD1 covers 10 bases. J was trimmed by 4 bases and V by 3 bases; bases with no gene match: 2. Germline V gives CDR1 SGHKS, CDR2 YYEKEE (reference sequence). The CDR3 runs to 14 residues. For the CDR3, the DNA is TGTGCCAGCAGCTCCGGACAGGGGGCAGATACGCAGTATTTT. Its translation is CASSSGQGADTQYF.